This is a list of T cell receptor beta chains from one sample in a study of cytomegalovirus exposure and HLA in healthy donors. The assay was immunoSEQ multiplex PCR, and TCRdb's table has in-frame clones only and misses some. This table has about 62,000 clones, 70% to 90% appearing once. The material sequenced was PBMCs. Receptor source: a young man in good health and CMV-seronegative. The CDR3 runs from the conserved cysteine through the conserved F or W. The D gene is left open where the match is weak. Rows may omit the clone size; those that give it use once, few, many or a size class.

TGTGCCAGCAGCCAAGAAGGGGAACCCACCTACAATGAGCAGTTCTTC	CASSQEGEPTYNEQFF	.	TRBJ2-1	.	TRBV4-2
TGTGCCAGCAGCTTCGGGACAGGGGAGGTTGAAAAACTGTTTTTT	CASSFGTGEVEKLFF	.	TRBJ1-4	TRBD1	TRBV5-4
TGTGCCAGCAGCCCCACTAATAGCAATCAGCCCCAGCATTTT	CASSPTNSNQPQHF	once	TRBJ1-5	.	TRBV11-2
TGCGCCAGCAGCTTGGGACAGATCACAGATACGCAGTATTTT	CASSLGQITDTQYF	few	TRBJ2-3	.	TRBV5-1
TGCGCCAGCAGTGACGTCGGGTCATTTGAACCAGATACGCAGTATTTT	CASSDVGSFEPDTQYF	.	TRBJ2-3	.	TRBV10-1
TGTGCCAGTACCACGGTGGCAGGGGCAAATGAAAAACTGTTTTTT	CASTTVAGANEKLFF	.	TRBJ1-4	.	TRBV6-1
TGTGCCAGCAGTTTTTGGTACAGGGAATTTTGTGGCTACACCTTC	CASSFWYREFCGYTF	.	TRBJ1-2	.	TRBV28
TGTGCCAGCAGCTGGGGACAGGGGGCAGGAAACACCATATATTTT	CASSWGQGAGNTIYF	.	TRBJ1-3	TRBD1	TRBV13
TGCGCCAGCAGCCAAGTGGAAGGAGACGATACGCAGTATTTT	CASSQVEGDDTQYF	.	TRBJ2-3	.	TRBV4-1
TGTGCCAGCAGCCCCACAGGGTTTGATGGCTACACCTTC	CASSPTGFDGYTF	.	TRBJ1-2	.	TRBV6-5
TGTGCCAGCAGTTCTGTCCAGCGGGGGTCCTACAATGAGCAGTTCTTC	CASSSVQRGSYNEQFF	.	TRBJ2-1	TRBD2	TRBV28
TGTGCCTGGAGTGGACAGCTGAACACTGAAGCTTTCTTT	CAWSGQLNTEAFF	.	TRBJ1-1	.	TRBV30
TGCGCCAGCAGCCCCGGGACTAGCGGGGGCTTTGGCTATGAGCAGTTCTTC	CASSPGTSGGFGYEQFF	once	TRBJ2-1	TRBD2	TRBV4-1
TGCAGCGTTGGGCACGCGGGGGGCTGGGACACTGAAGCTTTCTTT	CSVGHAGGWDTEAFF	.	TRBJ1-1	.	TRBV29-1
TGTGCCAGCAAGATCGAGGGAGGCTACACCTTC	CASKIEGGYTF	.	TRBJ1-2	.	TRBV2
TGTGCCAGCAGCCAAGAAGACAGCGACGCTATCTACGAGCAGTACTTC	CASSQEDSDAIYEQYF	.	TRBJ2-7	.	TRBV4-2
TGCACCAGCAGCCATAGGAGCAGCTACGAGCAGTACTTC	CTSSHRSSYEQYF	.	TRBJ2-7	.	TRBV1
TGTGCCTGGAGCGATCTGCCGGGAGCTTTCTTT	CAWSDLPGAFF	once	TRBJ1-1	.	TRBV30
TGTGCCAGCAGCCAAGAGAGACTAGCGGGAGATACGCAGTATTTT	CASSQERLAGDTQYF	.	TRBJ2-3	TRBD2	TRBV4-2
TGCGCCAGCAGTGAAAAGGGACAGGGTGACTATGGCTACACCTTC	CASSEKGQGDYGYTF	few	TRBJ1-2	TRBD1	TRBV10-2